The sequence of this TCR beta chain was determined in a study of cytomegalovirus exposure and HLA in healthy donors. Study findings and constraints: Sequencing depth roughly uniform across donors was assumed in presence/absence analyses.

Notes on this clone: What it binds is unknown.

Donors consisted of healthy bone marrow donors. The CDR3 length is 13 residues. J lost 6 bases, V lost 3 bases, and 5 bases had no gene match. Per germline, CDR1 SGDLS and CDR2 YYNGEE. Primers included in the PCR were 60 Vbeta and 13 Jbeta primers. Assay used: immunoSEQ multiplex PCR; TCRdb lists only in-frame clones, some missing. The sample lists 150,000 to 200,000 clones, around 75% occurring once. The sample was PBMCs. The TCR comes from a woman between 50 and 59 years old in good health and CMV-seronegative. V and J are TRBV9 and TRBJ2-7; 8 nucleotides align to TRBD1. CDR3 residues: CASSETGGREQYF. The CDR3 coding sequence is TGTGCCAGCAGCGAAACAGGGGGTCGCGAGCAGTACTTC.